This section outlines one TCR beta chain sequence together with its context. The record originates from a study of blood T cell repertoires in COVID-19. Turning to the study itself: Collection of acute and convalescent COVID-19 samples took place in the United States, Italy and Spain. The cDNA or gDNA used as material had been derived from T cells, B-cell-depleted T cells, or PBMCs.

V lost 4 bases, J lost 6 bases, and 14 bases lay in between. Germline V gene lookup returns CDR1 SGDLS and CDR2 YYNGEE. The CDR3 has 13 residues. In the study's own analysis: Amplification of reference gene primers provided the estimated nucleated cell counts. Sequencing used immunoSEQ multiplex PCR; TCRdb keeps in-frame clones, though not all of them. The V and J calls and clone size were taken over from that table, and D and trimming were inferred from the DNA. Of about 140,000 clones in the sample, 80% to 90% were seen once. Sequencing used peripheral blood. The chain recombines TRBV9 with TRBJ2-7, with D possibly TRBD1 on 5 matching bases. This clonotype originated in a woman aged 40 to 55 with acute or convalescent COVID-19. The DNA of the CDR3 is TGTGCCAGCAGCCGTAGAACAGGCGGCGAGCAGTACTTC. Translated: CASSRRTGGEQYF.